This T cell receptor (beta chain) was found in a study of T cells expressing NK-cell markers. Across the study: The authors derived TCR beta repertoires from sorted CD3+CD56+NKG2C+, CD3+CD56+NKG2C- and CD3+CD56-NKG2C+ T cells. There were seven HCMV-seropositive donors and one seronegative donor among the eight sequenced. The study, taken as a whole, reports: HCMV specificity of the expanded NKG2C+ T cell clones was not established.

CDR3 size: 13 residues. CDR1 and CDR2 (germline): MNHEY, SMNVEV (reference sequence). Researchers built TCR beta cDNA using 5'RACE template switching with UMIs. TCRdb reprocessed the 5' RACE reads, keeping one entry per CDR3 protein, no DNA. The sample table includes 150,000 or so distinct CDR3 sequences. On this clonotype itself: Its specificity is unknown.

V is TRBV27 and J is TRBJ1-4. The sequence came from a woman aged 50 to 60 in good health. Sequencing used blood T cells: a sorted CD56 or NKG2C T cell subset, CD4+ or CD8+ T cells, or bulk PBMC T cells (not recorded which). The CDR3 loop reads CASSFGSDEKLFF. Complete variable domain (other parts from reference TRBV27 and TRBJ1-4): EAQVTQNPRYLITVTGKKLTVTCSQNMNHEYMSWYRQDPGLGLRQIYYSMNVEVTDKGDVPEGYKVSRKEKRNFPLILESPSPNQTSLYFCASSFGSDEKLFFGSGTQLSVL.